A selection of T cell receptor beta chains follows, all from one sample in a study of monozygotic twins with inflammatory bowel disease. TCRdb reanalyzed the 5' RACE reads and collapses them to one entry per CDR3 protein, without DNA. This sample contains 420,000 or so distinct CDR3 sequences. Sample: blood. Every receptor here comes from a human donor with ulcerative colitis or Crohn's disease, or a healthy co-twin of an affected twin (not recorded which). Each CDR3 is given with its conserved first and last residue.

TRBV6-2/TRBV6-3	TRBJ2-1	CASRRTSPSSYNEQFF
TRBV19	TRBJ2-7	CASSGPGLNEQYF
TRBV3-1	TRBJ1-2	CASSQHDRPRYGYTF
TRBV5-1	TRBJ1-1	CASSEDGNTEAFF
TRBV11-1	TRBJ2-7	CASSLHPDRGREQYF
TRBV5-6	TRBJ2-1	CASSLRRPNEQFF
TRBV6-1	TRBJ2-7	CASSPGLADYEQYF
TRBV27	TRBJ2-1	CASSLRLAGEFYNEQFF
TRBV5-1	TRBJ1-1	CASSFRGANTEACF
TRBV30	TRBJ1-5	CAWSVRSSNQPQHF
TRBV27	TRBJ2-7	CASRREWSSYEQYF
TRBV20-1	TRBJ2-3	CSATPGTGRPTDTQYF
TRBV28	TRBJ2-1	CASSLSLAGTNEQFF
TRBV6-1	TRBJ2-1	CASSAAWGEQFF
TRBV30	TRBJ2-3	CAWSVLSSGYTDTQYF
TRBV11-2	TRBJ2-5	CASSLGASQTQYF
TRBV7-9	TRBJ1-1	CASSSRIGNTEAFF
TRBV7-9	TRBJ1-5	CASSSDDLRPQHF
TRBV20-1	TRBJ2-1	CSASRASGGAGNEQFF
TRBV12-3/TRBV12-4	TRBJ1-3	CATDNQPQGGNTIYF
TRBV7-2	TRBJ2-7	CASSLGRQSYEQYF
TRBV5-1	TRBJ2-1	CASSLGLAENEQFF
TRBV7-2	TRBJ1-6	CASSLPPSSSYNSPLHF
TRBV5-1	TRBJ2-7	CASSSDRGGEQYF
TRBV5-1	TRBJ2-5	CASSPVGDRVETQYF
TRBV24-1	TRBJ2-1	CATSDSRLVEQFF
TRBV7-2	TRBJ2-7	CATTPGASGNYEQYF
TRBV29-1	TRBJ1-1	CSPVREAEAFF
TRBV14	TRBJ1-5	CASSPRFGILLFYSNQPQHF
TRBV18	TRBJ1-2	CASSPPDSWSYGYTF
TRBV19	TRBJ1-5	CASSMGERNQPQHF
TRBV2	TRBJ1-1	CASSYLTGGRGYTEAFF
TRBV18	TRBJ1-1	CASSSDQTRNTEAFF
TRBV5-1	TRBJ2-5	CASSLGSGGAYKETQYF
TRBV25-1	TRBJ2-3	CASSEWSSRDTQYF
TRBV20-1	TRBJ1-3	CSVGDSENTIYF
TRBV7-9	TRBJ2-3	CASSSDPDSTDTQYF
TRBV27	TRBJ1-2	CASSLLDRTGYTF
TRBV7-2	TRBJ1-2	CASSHISYGEGNYGYTF
TRBV27	TRBJ2-7	CASSSRPSSREQYF
TRBV28	TRBJ1-2	CASSFPDRPHGYTF
TRBV7-2	TRBJ1-2	CASGWLEEHGYTF
TRBV29-1	TRBJ2-3	CSVDLDRASAYTQYF
TRBV7-9	TRBJ2-7	CASSPLQGQGAPEQYF
TRBV5-4	TRBJ1-6	CASSLVGGNSPLHF
TRBV7-2	TRBJ2-2	CASSRLAGVNTGELFF
TRBV10-2	TRBJ2-3	CASSESQRRVTDTQYF
TRBV21-1	TRBJ2-1	CASSKEIAYNEQFF
TRBV7-9	TRBJ1-1	CASSFQDKNTEAFF